Here is one T cell receptor beta chain with its context. Its specificity is unknown. Trimming removed 6 bases from V and 4 bases from J; junction bases left unmatched: 9. The germline gives CDR1 ENHRY, CDR2 SYGVKD. The CDR3 runs to 16 residues. This record comes from a study of identical twins. Study outcomes and limitations: Sharing of beta out-of-frame sequences by twins showed a weaker excess. It was out-of-frame TCR alpha sharing in monozygotic twins that models underestimated.

Template switching, a step in the protocol, added a universal primer site, and cDNA carried unique molecular identifiers. TCRdb used MiXCR to reprocess the 5' RACE reads, holding one entry per CDR3 protein. The sample holds under 350,000 distinct CDR3 sequences; 8.5% to 9.5% are singletons and the top ten take around 7.1%. The sample also formed part of further work on yellow fever vaccine responses in identical twins. That investigation notes: Twins' vaccine T cell responses were reported to seem partly convergent and partly personalized.

The specimen sequenced was CD8+ T cells sorted from blood. The chain is built from TRBV10-3 and TRBJ2-1; 10 bases match TRBD2. This TCR was sampled from a woman aged 18-29 years in good health. The CDR3 DNA is TGTGCCATCAGCGAAGTCCCACTAGCGGGGTACAATGAGCAGTTCTTC. Residues: CAISEVPLAGYNEQFF.